The 6 T cell receptor beta chains given below trace back to one sample, sequenced in a study of T cells in Graves' hyperthyroidism and ophthalmopathy. TCR beta CDR3 regions were amplified from RNA transcripts. The TCR CDR3 first-round RT-PCR relied on the HTBI primer set. Each CDR3 protein is one row after TCRdb ran MiXCR on the multiplex PCR reads. The profile shows about 100,000 distinct CDR3 sequences, about 17% of them singletons. Sequencing was performed on blood. The receptors stem from a woman between 50 and 59 years old with Graves' hyperthyroidism.

This chain connects TRBV20-1 to TRBJ2-1, with 11 bases fitting TRBD2. V lost 5 bases and J lost 4; bases outside the gene matches: 7. Germline V CDR1 and CDR2: DFQATT, SNEGSKA (reference sequence). The CDR3 loop spans 15 amino acids. The CDR3 coding sequence is TGCAGTGCTGATAGCGGGAGGGAAAAGTACAATGAGCAGTTCTTC. Residues: CSADSGREKYNEQFF.

This clonotype showed up many times. V and J are TRBV7-9 and TRBJ2-3; 7 bases align to TRBD1. This CDR3 is built from 14 residues. V was clipped by 3 bases and J by 3 bases; unmatched bases: 3. Germline V CDR1 and CDR2: SEHNR, FQNEAQ (reference sequence). The CDR3, as DNA: TGTGCCAGCAGCTTGATGGACAGGACAGATACGCAGTATTTT. Translating gives CASSLMDRTDTQYF.

The chain recombines TRBV5-1 with TRBJ2-7; 8 bases are a match to TRBD1. With V trimmed by 4 bases and J by 0 bases, 6 bases remained unmatched. Germline values: CDR1 SGHRS, CDR2 YFSETQ. The CDR3 consists of 15 residues. The CDR3 here is CASSTGQGYSYEQYF. CDR3 bases: TGCGCCAGCAGCACCGGACAGGGTTACTCCTACGAGCAGTACTTC. Full variable domain (remainder filled in from reference TRBV5-1 and TRBJ2-7): KAGVTQTPRYLIKTRGQQVTLSCSPISGHRSVSWYQQTPGQGLQFLFEYFSETQRNKGNFPGRFSGRQFSNSRSEMNVSTLELGDSALYLCASSTGQGYSYEQYFGPGTRLTVT.

This clonotype was recorded at least ten times. The J gene is TRBJ2-2, the V gene TRBV12-3 or TRBV12-4; D call uncertain. V lost 4 bases and J 4 bases, leaving 7 bases between the germline ends. This CDR3 has 13 residues. The chain's CDR3 is CASSSARTGELFF. For the CDR3, the DNA is TGTGCCAGCAGTTCGGCCCGCACCGGGGAGCTGTTTTTT.

The chain has TRBV10-2 and TRBJ1-1; D unclear. Trimming took 4 bases from V and 4 from J, leaving 10 bases between them. The CDR3 loop spans 13 amino acids. CDR1 is WSHSY, CDR2 SAAADI, per germline. The CDR3 DNA reads TGCGCCAGCAGTGGCCTTTTGGGCACTGAAGCTTTCTTT. This encodes CASSGLLGTEAFF.

Many counts were recorded for this clonotype. The chain uses TRBV6-1 and TRBJ1-4; 7 positions agree with TRBD1. The junction had 8 bases not matched to a gene; V was cut back by 6 bases and J by 4 bases. CDR1 and CDR2 (germline): MNHNS, SASEGT. CDR3 length equals 15 residues. CDR3 nucleotides: TGTGCCAGCAGCCGCTCCAGGGGGGTTAATGAAAAACTGTTTTTT. Translation: CASSRSRGVNEKLFF.